These T cell receptor beta chains were read from a single sample in a study of STAT3 mutations in large granular lymphocyte leukemia. Repertoires were generated with immunoSEQ multiplex PCR, while TCRdb's copy carries only in-frame clones and drops some. The repertoire has tens of thousands of clones, approximately 94% of them found once; the top ten carry roughly 6.5%. Sequencing was carried out using peripheral blood mononuclear cells. The receptors here all came from a man in his forties with T-cell large granular lymphocyte leukemia. Some clones in this sample may be carry-over from other donors' samples. Each CDR3 is given with its conserved first and last residue. Each record gives: CDR3 protein, J gene, V gene.

cdr3_aa: CASSLNNQPQHF
j_call: TRBJ1-5
v_call: TRBV19

cdr3_aa: CASSEGYRASNQPQHF
j_call: TRBJ1-5
v_call: TRBV2

cdr3_aa: CASSQAQGRRTDTQYF
j_call: TRBJ2-3
v_call: TRBV4-3

cdr3_aa: CASSPQDRAPYEQYF
j_call: TRBJ2-7
v_call: TRBV18

cdr3_aa: CASSIHSRSNEQYF
j_call: TRBJ2-7
v_call: TRBV28

cdr3_aa: CASSLGSYNEQFF
j_call: TRBJ2-1
v_call: TRBV7-9

cdr3_aa: CASSQVNRRSGEQYF
j_call: TRBJ2-7
v_call: TRBV14

cdr3_aa: CASSRSVQGQAETQYF
j_call: TRBJ2-5
v_call: TRBV5-1

cdr3_aa: CASSLQGGGYGYTF
j_call: TRBJ1-2
v_call: TRBV6-5

cdr3_aa: CASRSSGLAEDTQYF
j_call: TRBJ2-3
v_call: TRBV6-5

cdr3_aa: CASSFGQGTRETQYF
j_call: TRBJ2-5
v_call: TRBV5-1

cdr3_aa: CASSLDRAYEQYF
j_call: TRBJ2-7
v_call: TRBV18

cdr3_aa: CASSPLRDSGGLF
j_call: TRBJ2-7
v_call: TRBV18

cdr3_aa: CASSRGQGATEKLFF
j_call: TRBJ1-4
v_call: TRBV18

cdr3_aa: CASSPLQGNQPQHF
j_call: TRBJ1-5
v_call: TRBV18

cdr3_aa: CASSPSGTGNNSPLHF
j_call: TRBJ1-6
v_call: TRBV7-2

cdr3_aa: CASSPSGDATDTQYF
j_call: TRBJ2-3
v_call: TRBV7-9

cdr3_aa: CSVEGDYGYTF
j_call: TRBJ1-2
v_call: TRBV29-1

cdr3_aa: CASSLLEDYEQYF
j_call: TRBJ2-7
v_call: TRBV5-1

cdr3_aa: CASTGQGGAYGYTF
j_call: TRBJ1-2
v_call: TRBV5-8

cdr3_aa: CASLLPSGRQETQYF
j_call: TRBJ2-5
v_call: TRBV18

cdr3_aa: CASSQTGRGDYGYTF
j_call: TRBJ1-2
v_call: TRBV2

cdr3_aa: CASSPRLESSEQYF
j_call: TRBJ2-7
v_call: TRBV5-4

cdr3_aa: CASSIGIEEQQYF
j_call: TRBJ2-7
v_call: TRBV19

cdr3_aa: CASSYIRRLDEQYF
j_call: TRBJ2-7
v_call: TRBV7-2

cdr3_aa: CASSLGQGYTEAFF
j_call: TRBJ1-1
v_call: TRBV5-8

cdr3_aa: CATSVGGNYEQYF
j_call: TRBJ2-7
v_call: TRBV15

cdr3_aa: CASSLAQYYGYTF
j_call: TRBJ1-2
v_call: TRBV5-6

cdr3_aa: CASSLGQGDQPQHF
j_call: TRBJ1-5
v_call: TRBV5-1

cdr3_aa: CASSLALGRVAYEQYF
j_call: TRBJ2-7
v_call: TRBV11-2

cdr3_aa: CASSYPVGGRYYEQYF
j_call: TRBJ2-7
v_call: TRBV7-9

cdr3_aa: CSGDRGTSSTDTQYF
j_call: TRBJ2-3
v_call: TRBV29-1

cdr3_aa: CASTTTGGNYGYTF
j_call: TRBJ1-2
v_call: TRBV19

cdr3_aa: CASSPQVRGNTIYF
j_call: TRBJ1-3
v_call: TRBV11-2

cdr3_aa: CASQGAQETQYF
j_call: TRBJ2-5
v_call: TRBV10-3

cdr3_aa: CASSVEPSAETQYF
j_call: TRBJ2-5
v_call: TRBV9

cdr3_aa: CASSPQLRAGRNTEAFF
j_call: TRBJ1-1
v_call: TRBV18

cdr3_aa: CAWSRSWNQPQHF
j_call: TRBJ1-5
v_call: TRBV30

cdr3_aa: CASSRVDEQFF
j_call: TRBJ2-1
v_call: TRBV6-1

cdr3_aa: CASSSLTEFNYGYTF
j_call: TRBJ1-2
v_call: TRBV18

cdr3_aa: CASSQDSFYRDRPNTEAFF
j_call: TRBJ1-1
v_call: TRBV4-3

cdr3_aa: CASSQERGNYGYTF
j_call: TRBJ1-2
v_call: TRBV14

cdr3_aa: CASSSERGSPLHF
j_call: TRBJ1-6
v_call: TRBV27

cdr3_aa: CASSQGLVSGNTIYF
j_call: TRBJ1-3
v_call: TRBV4-2

cdr3_aa: CASTPGQGAAYEQYF
j_call: TRBJ2-7
v_call: TRBV19

cdr3_aa: CASSIRQGTNTGELFF
j_call: TRBJ2-2
v_call: TRBV7-8

cdr3_aa: CASSSNTEAFF
j_call: TRBJ1-1
v_call: TRBV7-3

cdr3_aa: CASSWGAENTEAFF
j_call: TRBJ1-1
v_call: TRBV5-1

cdr3_aa: CASSLSGGRTEAFF
j_call: TRBJ1-1
v_call: TRBV14

cdr3_aa: CASSRGYGGSTDTQYF
j_call: TRBJ2-3
v_call: TRBV7-2